The next 22 T cell receptor beta chains were all read from a single sample in a study of T cells after yellow fever vaccination. TCRdb passed the 5' RACE reads through MiXCR, listing each CDR3 protein once. This table has around 180,000 distinct CDR3 sequences, approximately 6.2% appearing once. The sequenced sample was CD4+ T cells sorted from PBMCs, obtained on the day of the first yellow fever vaccination. These receptors were taken from a man aged 18 to 29 who received the YFV17D yellow fever vaccine.

This clonotype appeared many times. The chain employs TRBV5-4 and TRBJ2-5; weak D call: TRBD1 (5 bases). Deletions cut 2 bases from V and 5 bases from J, with 10 bases between. This CDR3 region has 13 residues. CDR1 is SGHNT, CDR2 YYREEE, per germline (reference sequence). CDR3 sequence: CASSFRSGETQYF. The DNA for the CDR3 is TGTGCCAGCAGCTTTCGATCAGGGGAGACCCAGTACTTC.

This clonotype came up many times. V and J are TRBV5-1 and TRBJ2-2; D is possibly TRBD2 (6 bases). The germline V and J ends were trimmed by 1 base and 3 bases, with 10 bases remaining between them. CDR1 and CDR2 (germline): SGHRS, YFSETQ. The CDR3 totals 15 residues. The CDR3 region has the DNA TGCGCCAGCAGCTTGAGACTAGGAGACACCGGGGAGCTGTTTTTT. As protein: CASSLRLGDTGELFF.

The chain joins TRBV7-2 to TRBJ2-3; 10 bases map to TRBD1. V was clipped by 3 bases and J by 3 bases; unmatched bases: 3. The CDR3 runs to 15 residues. CDR1 is SGHTA and CDR2 is FQGNSA in the germline V gene. The CDR3 loop reads CASSLWGQGTDTQYF. The CDR3, as DNA: TGTGCCAGCAGCTTGTGGGGACAGGGGACAGATACGCAGTATTTT.

Comments on this clonotype: This sequence may be a read error, since a much larger clone differs from it by one base. The chain is built from TRBV7-6 and TRBJ2-2; 9 nucleotides match TRBD1. With 5 bases clipped from V and 4 bases from J, the junction kept 11 bases outside the gene matches. The CDR3 is made up of 17 amino acids. The germline CDR1 and CDR2 sequences are SGHVS and FNYEAQ. The CDR3 spells CASSPMTDRGPTGELFF. DNA for the CDR3: TGTGCCAGCAGCCCCATGACGGACAGGGGCCCCACCGGGGAGCTGTTTTTT.

This clonotype was recorded at least ten times. The V and J genes are TRBV20-1 and TRBJ2-5; tentative D call: TRBD2 (5 bases). The CDR3 extends over 14 amino acids. Germline V CDR1 and CDR2: DFQATT, SNEGSKA (reference sequence). Trimming removed 3 bases at V and 2 bases at J, with 13 bases between. CDR3 coding DNA: TGCAGTGCTAGGTCAGAGCGGCCTCAAGAGACCCAGTACTTC. This codes for CSARSERPQETQYF.

About this clonotype: Sequence at one end of the junction differs from germline and may be a read error. The genes are TRBV7-9 and TRBJ2-1; D is unresolved. Germline CDR1 reads SEHNR; CDR2 reads FQNEAQ (reference sequence). This CDR3 has 15 residues. The CDR3 DNA follows: TGTGCCAGCAGCCAAGGGCCATCGACATACATTGAGCAGTTCTTC. Protein: CASSQGPSTYIEQFF.

This clonotype was counted ten times or more. The chain links TRBV27 to TRBJ2-1, with D hard to call. The V end was cut by 0 bases, the J end by 13 bases, with 7 bases between. The CDR3 is made up of 11 amino acids. Germline V gene lookup returns CDR1 MNHEY and CDR2 SMNVEV (reference sequence). The CDR3 DNA follows: TGTGCCAGCAGTTTATCCGGAAAACAGTTCTTC. This encodes CASSLSGKQFF.

This chain uses TRBV15 with TRBJ2-6; D remains ambiguous. The CDR3 runs to 17 residues. Germline CDR1 reads LNHNV; CDR2 reads YYDKDF (reference sequence). V was shortened by 8 bases and J by 0 bases, with 17 bases between the two germline ends. CDR3 protein: CATGRRRRFSGANVLTF. DNA of the CDR3: TGTGCCACCGGCCGCAGGAGACGGTTCTCTGGGGCCAACGTCCTGACTTTC.

This clonotype came up many times. Here the CDR3 DNA reads TGCGCCAGCAGCTGGTCTAGCGGGGGCACAGATACGCAGTATTTT. It encodes CASSWSSGGTDTQYF. The rearrangement links TRBV5-1 to TRBJ2-3; TRBD2 agrees at 9 bases. V shed 3 bases, J shed 1 base, and the junction held 3 bases outside the gene matches. This CDR3 is 15 amino acids long. Germline values: CDR1 SGHRS, CDR2 YFSETQ.

This clonotype was recorded at least ten times. The rearrangement links TRBV21-1 to TRBJ2-3; the table calls TRBD1, which could not be checked here. TRBV21-1 is assigned pseudogene status. The CDR3 contains 17 residues. This CDR3 reads CAIAEVGSGGLTDTQYF. CDR3 nucleotides: TGTGCCATCGCCGAGGTCGGGAGCGGGGGTCTCACGGATACGCAGTATTTT.

This clonotype came up many times. The gene calls are TRBV20-1 and TRBJ2-5, with 14 bases fitting TRBD2. The junction had 4 bases not matched to a gene; V was cut back by 6 bases and J by 7 bases. The V gene's germline CDR1 is DFQATT and CDR2 SNEGSKA (reference sequence). The CDR3 is 13 residues long. CDR3 coding DNA: TGCAGTGCCGAGACTAGCGGGAGGGGGACCCAGTACTTC. This codes for CSAETSGRGTQYF.

The table lists this clonotype with many counts. The V call is TRBV5-1, the J call TRBJ2-3; D might be TRBD1 or TRBD2, each matching 6 bases. The CDR3 has 15 amino acids. The germline CDR1 and CDR2 sequences are SGHRS and YFSETQ. V dropped 3 bases and J dropped 4 bases, with 15 bases sitting between them. CDR3 coding DNA: TGCGCCAGCAGCTATGGACAGTCGGGAGCAGATACGCAGTATTTT. Amino acids: CASSYGQSGADTQYF.

This clonotype was recorded many times. The chain recombines TRBV5-1 with TRBJ2-5; unclear D gene. CDR3 length: 13 residues. The V gene lost 0 bases and the J gene lost 5 bases, with 8 bases spanning the gap. Per germline, CDR1 SGHRS and CDR2 YFSETQ. The CDR3 region has the DNA TGCGCCAGCAGCTTGGGGGCGTTGGAGACCCAGTACTTC. Protein product: CASSLGALETQYF.

In its sample, this clonotype was seen many times. The chain links TRBV6-5 to TRBJ2-7, with 9 bases identical to TRBD1. The length of the CDR3 is 15 residues. Germline V CDR1 and CDR2: MNHEY, SVGAGI. Trimming cost V 0 bases and J 2 bases; bases outside gene matches: 2. CDR3 coding DNA: TGTGCCAGCAGTTACTCGGGGACAGGGCCCTACGAGCAGTACTTC. Translation gives CASSYSGTGPYEQYF.

This clonotype was recorded at least ten times. In DNA form, the CDR3 reads TGCAGCGCCCACAGGGGAGGGAACACTGAAGCTTTCTTT. This translates into CSAHRGGNTEAFF. The chain is built from TRBV29-1 and TRBJ1-1; TRBD1 agrees at 7 bases. The V gene end was trimmed by 7 bases and the J gene end by 1 base; junction bases not matched to a gene: 6. CDR1 and CDR2 (germline): SQVTM, ANQGSEA. This CDR3 contains 13 residues. The full variable domain, rest sourced from reference TRBV29-1 and TRBJ1-1, is SAVISQKPSRDICQRGTSLTIQCQVDSQVTMMFWYRQQPGQSLTLIATANQGSEATYESGFVIDKFPISRPNLTFSTLTVSNMSPEDSSIYLCSAHRGGNTEAFFGQGTRLTVV.

This clonotype was picked up many times. This chain joins TRBV7-6 and TRBJ2-3; D possibly corresponds to TRBD2 (6 bases). Germline V gene lookup returns CDR1 SGHVS and CDR2 FNYEAQ. The CDR3 sequence is 14 residues long. V lost 2 bases, J lost 4 bases, and 10 bases lay in between. The CDR3 region is CASSLQRGADTQYF. The CDR3 DNA reads TGTGCCAGCAGCTTACAGCGCGGGGCAGATACGCAGTATTTT. Variable domain in full (rest from reference TRBV7-6 and TRBJ2-3): GAGVSQSPRYKVTKRGQDVALRCDPISGHVSLYWYRQALGQGPEFLTYFNYEAQQDKSGLPNDRFSAERPEGSISTLTIQRTEQRDSAMYRCASSLQRGADTQYFGPGTRLTVL.

In its sample, this clonotype was seen a few times. The J gene is TRBJ2-3, the V gene TRBV4-2; 11 bases are shared with TRBD2. Germline trimming cut 3 bases from V and 2 bases from J; bases unmatched to any gene: 4. CDR3 size: 16 residues. CDR1 and CDR2 from the germline V gene are LGHNA and YNFKEQ. CDR3 in amino acids: CASSHPSGGYTDTQYF. The CDR3 DNA is TGTGCCAGCAGCCACCCTAGCGGGGGGTACACAGATACGCAGTATTTT.

This chain links TRBV5-4 with TRBJ2-5; D tentatively fits TRBD1 or TRBD2 (5 bases each). With 7 bases removed from V and 4 bases from J, the gap between germline ends came to 20 bases. The CDR3 has 15 amino acids. Germline V gene data show CDR1 as SGHNT and CDR2 as YYREEE (reference sequence). The CDR3 nucleotides are TGTGCCAGCTCGAACCGGGGCCAAATCGGAGAGACCCAGTACTTC. This codes for CASSNRGQIGETQYF.

This clonotype was observed at least ten times. The chain has TRBV5-1 and TRBJ1-1, with 8 bases lining up with TRBD1. The germline CDR1 and CDR2 sequences are SGHRS and YFSETQ. V gave up 3 bases and J gave up 0 bases; unmatched junction bases: 4. The CDR3 contains 15 residues. DNA of the CDR3: TGCGCCAGCAGCTGGCGGGACAGGTTGAACACTGAAGCTTTCTTT. Protein product: CASSWRDRLNTEAFF.

This clonotype has a count of ten or more. This rearrangement joins TRBV12-3 or TRBV12-4 to TRBJ2-5; the match to TRBD2 covers 11 bases. The junction had 5 bases not matched to a gene; V was cut back by 4 bases and J by 1 base. There are 16 residues in the CDR3. The CDR3 DNA sequence: TGTGCCAGCAGTTCCCGACTAGCGGGGCTCCAAGAGACCCAGTACTTC. This gives the protein CASSSRLAGLQETQYF.

This clonotype occurred many times. The chain carries TRBV18 and TRBJ2-1, with TRBD2 identical over 8 bases. The germline gives CDR1 KGHSH, CDR2 LQKENI. Trimming removed 3 bases from V and 2 bases from J; junction bases left unmatched: 6. The CDR3 contains 16 residues. CDR3 DNA sequence: TGTGCCAGCTCACCTCGGGGGGGTTTCACCTACAATGAGCAGTTCTTC. Translated, it gives CASSPRGGFTYNEQFF.

The table lists this clonotype with a few counts. This sequence joins TRBV5-1 and TRBJ2-7; tentatively, D is TRBD1 (5 bases). CDR3 size: 11 residues. Germline CDR1 is SGHRS and CDR2 is YFSETQ. V lost 7 bases to trimming and J lost 4 bases, with 9 bases between them. CDR3 bases: TGCGCCAGCCGCAGGGCGTACGAGCAGTACTTC. Its translation: CASRRAYEQYF.